This TCR beta chain emerged from a study of CD8 T cells in ankylosing spondylitis. Whole-study findings and limits: Reportedly, significant enrichment of disease-linked clones occurred in matched ankylosing spondylitis synovial fluid. A motif in TCR beta, a set of under ten highly homologous variants, appeared characteristic of ankylosing spondylitis blood.

Comment on this clonotype: The antigen is undetermined.

Preparation of TCR beta libraries was done by quantitative 5'-RACE with molecular barcodes. Using its own MiXCR run on the 5' RACE reads, TCRdb lists one record per CDR3 protein. In the table there are more than 650,000 distinct CDR3 sequences, roughly 10% of which are singletons. Losses at the gene ends were 2 bases for V and 13 bases for J; bases not matched to a gene: 8. The CDR3 runs 13 residues. The chain links TRBV12-3 or TRBV12-4 to TRBJ2-3; 8 bases agree with TRBD1. The sequence derives from a male donor with ankylosing spondylitis. Sequencing was done on a sample of blood, either unsorted or a sorted T cell fraction (not recorded which). The CDR3 region is CASSLTGGSHKYF. CDR3 coding DNA: TGTGCCAGCAGTTTAACAGGGGGTTCCCACAAGTATTTT.